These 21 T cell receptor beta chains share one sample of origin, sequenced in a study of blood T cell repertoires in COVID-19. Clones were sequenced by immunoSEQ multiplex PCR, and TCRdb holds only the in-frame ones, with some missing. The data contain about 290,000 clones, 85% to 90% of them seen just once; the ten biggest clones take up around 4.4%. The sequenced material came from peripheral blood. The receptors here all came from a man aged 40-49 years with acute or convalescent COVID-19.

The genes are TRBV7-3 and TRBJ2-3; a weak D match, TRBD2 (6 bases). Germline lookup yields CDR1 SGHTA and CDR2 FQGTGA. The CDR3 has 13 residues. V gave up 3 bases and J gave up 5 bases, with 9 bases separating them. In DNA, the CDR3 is TGTGCCAGCAGCTTGACTAGGGGAGATACGCAGTATTTT. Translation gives CASSLTRGDTQYF.

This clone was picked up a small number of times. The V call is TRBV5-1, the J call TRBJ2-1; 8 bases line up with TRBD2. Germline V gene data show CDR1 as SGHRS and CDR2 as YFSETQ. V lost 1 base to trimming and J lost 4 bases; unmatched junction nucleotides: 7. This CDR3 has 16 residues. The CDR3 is CASSLNAAGDYNEQFF. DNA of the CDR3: TGCGCCAGCAGCTTGAACGCAGCGGGGGATTACAATGAGCAGTTCTTC. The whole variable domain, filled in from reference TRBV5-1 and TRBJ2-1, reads KAGVTQTPRYLIKTRGQQVTLSCSPISGHRSVSWYQQTPGQGLQFLFEYFSETQRNKGNFPGRFSGRQFSNSRSEMNVSTLELGDSALYLCASSLNAAGDYNEQFFGPGTRLTVL.

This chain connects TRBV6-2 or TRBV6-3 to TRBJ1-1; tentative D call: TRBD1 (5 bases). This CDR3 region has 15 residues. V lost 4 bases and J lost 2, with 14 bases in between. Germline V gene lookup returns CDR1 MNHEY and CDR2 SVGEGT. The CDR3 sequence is CASSSPTEYNTEAFF. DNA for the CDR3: TGTGCCAGCAGTTCTCCGACAGAGTACAACACTGAAGCTTTCTTT.

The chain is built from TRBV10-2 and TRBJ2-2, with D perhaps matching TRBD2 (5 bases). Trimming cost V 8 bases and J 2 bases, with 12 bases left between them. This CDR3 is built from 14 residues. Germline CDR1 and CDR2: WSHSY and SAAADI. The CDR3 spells CASAGRANTGELFF. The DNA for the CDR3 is TGCGCCAGCGCGGGCCGGGCCAACACCGGGGAGCTGTTTTTT.

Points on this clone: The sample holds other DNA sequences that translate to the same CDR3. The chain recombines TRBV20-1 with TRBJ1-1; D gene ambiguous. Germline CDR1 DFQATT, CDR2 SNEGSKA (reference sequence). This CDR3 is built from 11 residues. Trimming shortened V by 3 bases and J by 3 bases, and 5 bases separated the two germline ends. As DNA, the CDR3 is TGCAGTGCTAGGAGGGACACTGAAGCTTTCTTT. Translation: CSARRDTEAFF.

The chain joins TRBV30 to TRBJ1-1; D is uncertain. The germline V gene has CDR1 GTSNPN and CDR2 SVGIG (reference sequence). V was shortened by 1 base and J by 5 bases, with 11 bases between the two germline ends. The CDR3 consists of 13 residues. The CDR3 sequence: CAWSGPSGTEAFF. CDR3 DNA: TGTGCCTGGAGTGGGCCCAGCGGGACTGAAGCTTTCTTT. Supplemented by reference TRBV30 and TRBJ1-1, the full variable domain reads SQTIHQWPATLVQPVGSPLSLECTVEGTSNPNLYWYRQAAGRGLQLLFYSVGIGQISSEVPQNLSASRPQDRQFILSSKKLLLSDSGFYLCAWSGPSGTEAFFGQGTRLTVV.

CDR3 protein: CASSQTPGQGASWGYGYTF. CDR3 sequence (DNA): TGCGCCAGCAGCCAAACCCCGGGACAGGGGGCATCTTGGGGCTATGGCTACACCTTC. The chain joins TRBV4-1 to TRBJ1-2, with 12 bases aligning to TRBD1. The CDR3 is made up of 19 amino acids. Trimming took 2 bases from V and 4 from J; bases not matched to a gene: 14. CDR1 and CDR2 from the germline V gene are MGHRA and YSYEKL.

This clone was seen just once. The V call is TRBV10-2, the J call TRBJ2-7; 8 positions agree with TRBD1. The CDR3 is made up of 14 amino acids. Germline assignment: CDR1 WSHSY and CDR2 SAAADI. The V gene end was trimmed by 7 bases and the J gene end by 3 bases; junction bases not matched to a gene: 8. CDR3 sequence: CASKATGGFYEQYF. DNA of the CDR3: TGCGCCAGCAAGGCCACAGGGGGATTCTACGAGCAGTACTTC.

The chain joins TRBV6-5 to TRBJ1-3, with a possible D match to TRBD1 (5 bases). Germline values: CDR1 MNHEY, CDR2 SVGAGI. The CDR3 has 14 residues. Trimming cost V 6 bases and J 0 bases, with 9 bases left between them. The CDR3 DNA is TGTGCCAGCAGCACAGGTTTCTCTGGAAACACCATATATTTT. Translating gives CASSTGFSGNTIYF.

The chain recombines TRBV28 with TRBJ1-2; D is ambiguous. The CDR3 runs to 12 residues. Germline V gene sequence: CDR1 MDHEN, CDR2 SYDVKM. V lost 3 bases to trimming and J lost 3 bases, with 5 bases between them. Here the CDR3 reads CASSFRDYGYTF. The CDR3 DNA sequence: TGTGCCAGCAGTTTTCGGGACTATGGCTACACCTTC.

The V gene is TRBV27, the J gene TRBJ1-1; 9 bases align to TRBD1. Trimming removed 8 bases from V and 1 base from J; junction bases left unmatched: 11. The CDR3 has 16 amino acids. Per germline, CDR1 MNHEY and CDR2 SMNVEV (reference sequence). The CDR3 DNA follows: TGTGCCAGCGGTACTACAGGGGGCAACGGGAACACTGAAGCTTTCTTT. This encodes CASGTTGGNGNTEAFF.

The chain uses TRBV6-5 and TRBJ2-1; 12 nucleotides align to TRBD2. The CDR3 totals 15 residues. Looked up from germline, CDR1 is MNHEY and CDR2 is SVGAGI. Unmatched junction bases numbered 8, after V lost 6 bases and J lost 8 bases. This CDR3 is CASSGTSGPWDEQFF. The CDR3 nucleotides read TGTGCCAGCAGCGGGACTAGCGGGCCTTGGGATGAGCAGTTCTTC.

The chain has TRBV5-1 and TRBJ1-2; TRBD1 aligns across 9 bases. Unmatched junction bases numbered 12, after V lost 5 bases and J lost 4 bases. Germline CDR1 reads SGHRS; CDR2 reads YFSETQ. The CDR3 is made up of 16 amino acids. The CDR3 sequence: CASSYQMGQGLYGYTF. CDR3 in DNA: TGCGCCAGCAGTTACCAGATGGGACAGGGCCTCTATGGCTACACCTTC.

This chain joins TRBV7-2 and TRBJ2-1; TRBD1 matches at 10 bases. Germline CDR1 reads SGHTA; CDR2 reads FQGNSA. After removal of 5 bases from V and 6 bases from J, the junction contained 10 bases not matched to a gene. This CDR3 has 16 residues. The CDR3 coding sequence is TGTGCCAGCAGCCTATTACCGGGACAGGGGACCAATGAGCAGTTCTTC. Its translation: CASSLLPGQGTNEQFF.

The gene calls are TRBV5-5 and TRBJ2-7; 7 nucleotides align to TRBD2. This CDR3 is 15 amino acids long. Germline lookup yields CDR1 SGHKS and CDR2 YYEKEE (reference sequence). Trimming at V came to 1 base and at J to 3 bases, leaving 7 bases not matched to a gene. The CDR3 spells CASSLSGGVNYEQYF. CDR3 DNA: TGTGCCAGCAGCTTGTCGGGGGGTGTGAACTACGAGCAGTACTTC.

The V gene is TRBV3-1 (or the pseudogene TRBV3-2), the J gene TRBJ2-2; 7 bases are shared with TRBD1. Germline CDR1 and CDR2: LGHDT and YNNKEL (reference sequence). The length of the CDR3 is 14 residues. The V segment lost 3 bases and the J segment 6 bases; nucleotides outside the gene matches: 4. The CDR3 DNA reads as TGTGCCAGCAGCCAGAACAGGGGTGCCGGGGAGCTGTTTTTT. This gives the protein CASSQNRGAGELFF.

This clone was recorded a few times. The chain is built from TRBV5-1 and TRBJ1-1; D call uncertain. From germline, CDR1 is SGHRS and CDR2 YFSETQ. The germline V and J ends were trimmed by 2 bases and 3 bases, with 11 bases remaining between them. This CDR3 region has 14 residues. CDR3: CASSLTGRDTEAFF. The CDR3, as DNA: TGCGCCAGCAGCTTAACGGGAAGGGACACTGAAGCTTTCTTT.

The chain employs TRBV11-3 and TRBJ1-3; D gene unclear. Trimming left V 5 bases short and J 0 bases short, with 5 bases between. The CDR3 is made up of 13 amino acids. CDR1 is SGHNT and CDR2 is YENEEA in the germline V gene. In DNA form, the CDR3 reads TGTGCCAGCAGCGCGCTCTCTGGAAACACCATATATTTT. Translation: CASSALSGNTIYF.

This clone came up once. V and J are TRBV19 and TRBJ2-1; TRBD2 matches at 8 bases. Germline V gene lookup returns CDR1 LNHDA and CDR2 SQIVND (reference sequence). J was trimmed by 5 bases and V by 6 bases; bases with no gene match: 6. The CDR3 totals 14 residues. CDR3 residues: CASRRRGADNEQFF. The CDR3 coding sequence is TGTGCCAGTAGGCGGCGGGGGGCTGACAATGAGCAGTTCTTC.

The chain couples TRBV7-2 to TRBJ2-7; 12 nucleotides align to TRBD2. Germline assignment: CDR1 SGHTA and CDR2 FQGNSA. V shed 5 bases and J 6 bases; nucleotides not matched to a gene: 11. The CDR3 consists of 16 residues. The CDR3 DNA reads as TGTGCCAGCAGCCCTTCGCGGACTAGCGGGGTAGGCGAGCAGTACTTC. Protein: CASSPSRTSGVGEQYF.

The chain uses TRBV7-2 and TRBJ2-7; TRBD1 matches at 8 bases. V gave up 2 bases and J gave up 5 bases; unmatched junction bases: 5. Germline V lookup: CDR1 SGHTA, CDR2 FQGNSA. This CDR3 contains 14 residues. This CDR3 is CASSLRTGPNEQYF. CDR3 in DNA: TGTGCCAGCAGCTTAAGGACAGGGCCCAACGAGCAGTACTTC.